This T cell receptor (beta chain) was found in a study of cytomegalovirus exposure and HLA in healthy donors. Study-wide results and caveats: With further analysis later on, most CMV-associated TCR beta chains appeared HLA-restricted.

Both 60 Vbeta primers and 13 Jbeta primers went into the PCR. The repertoire was sequenced with immunoSEQ multiplex PCR; TCRdb's copy has only in-frame clones and lacks some. The sample records roughly 110,000 clones, 74% being singletons. This clone was recorded once. Its antigen is not known. The CDR3 contains 15 residues. CDR1 and CDR2 (germline): MNHNS, SASEGT. V lost 4 bases to trimming and J lost 7 bases, with 20 bases between them. The chain links TRBV6-1 to TRBJ2-7; tentative D call: TRBD1 (6 bases). The receptor's source is a human donor in good health. The sample comprised PBMCs. The CDR3: CASSVSRTGRGEQYF. The CDR3 DNA sequence: TGTGCCAGCAGTGTCTCCCGCACAGGGAGAGGGGAGCAGTACTTC.